The present entry profiles one T cell receptor beta chain with its context. Original analysis: Estimates of nucleated cell counts were drawn from the amplification of reference gene primers. Assay: immunoSEQ multiplex PCR; the TCRdb copy retains only in-frame clones and omits some. D and trimming come from the DNA, and the V and J calls and clone size come from that table. The repertoire holds approximately 70,000 clones, with around 80% as singletons. Trimming took 1 base from V and 7 from J, leaving 7 bases between them. CDR3 length: 12 residues. The sample comes from a study of blood T cell repertoires in COVID-19. The overall study: Spain, Italy and the United States supplied samples that represented acute and convalescent COVID-19. The analysed material was cDNA or gDNA that came from T cells, B-cell-depleted T cells, or PBMCs.

This TCR was recovered from a woman in her forties or fifties with acute or convalescent COVID-19. Sequenced material: peripheral blood. The rearrangement uses TRBV12-3 or TRBV12-4 and TRBJ1-2; D not resolved. The CDR3 is CASSLGQFGYTF. CDR3 DNA sequence: TGTGCCAGCAGTTTAGGGCAGTTTGGCTACACCTTC.